Below, 27 T cell receptor beta chains from the same sample are listed, as sequenced in a study of blood T cell repertoires in COVID-19. Generated by immunoSEQ multiplex PCR, the TCRdb table keeps only in-frame clones and is missing some. In the table there are about 64,000 clones, about 88% of which are singletons. The material sequenced was peripheral blood. These receptors were obtained from a woman aged 55-70 years with COVID-19, enrolled during active disease.

The chain is built from TRBV5-5 and TRBJ2-7; D is undetermined. The CDR3 is made up of 11 amino acids. Germline CDR1 SGHKS, CDR2 YYEKEE (reference sequence). V lost 3 bases and J lost 6, with 7 bases in between. CDR3 nucleotides: TGTGCCAGCAGCTCCCCGCGCGAGCAGTACTTC. This gives the protein CASSSPREQYF.

V gene TRBV6-4 combines with J gene TRBJ1-5; 7 bases are a match to TRBD1. Germline V lookup: CDR1 MRHNA, CDR2 SNTAGT. With V trimmed by 7 bases and J by 4 bases, 10 bases remained unmatched. This CDR3 region has 15 residues. CDR3 sequence: CASIARDRRNQPQHF. The CDR3 DNA reads TGTGCCAGCATCGCACGGGACAGACGAAATCAGCCCCAGCATTTT.

This chain joins TRBV6-2 or TRBV6-3 and TRBJ2-5; 7 bases are a match to TRBD1. CDR1 and CDR2 from the germline V gene are MNHEY and SVGEGT. This CDR3 spans 13 amino acids. The V and J ends lost 6 bases and 2 bases, in that order; junction bases with no gene match: 3. This chain's CDR3 is CASSIRGQETQYF. Here the CDR3 DNA reads TGTGCCAGCAGCATCAGGGGGCAAGAGACCCAGTACTTC.

As DNA, the CDR3 is TGTGCCAGCAGTCAGCCCGGGACAGGGCAAGAGACCCAGTACTTC. Translated: CASSQPGTGQETQYF. The chain carries TRBV6-5 and TRBJ2-5, with 9 bases aligning to TRBD1. In germline, CDR1 is MNHEY, CDR2 SVGAGI. The length of the CDR3 is 15 residues. With 5 bases clipped from V and 2 bases from J, the junction kept 6 bases outside the gene matches.

This clone was counted a single time. The V call is TRBV28, the J call TRBJ2-1, with 11 bases matching TRBD2. From germline, CDR1 is MDHEN and CDR2 SYDVKM. This CDR3 is built from 17 residues. Unmatched junction bases numbered 12, after V lost 4 bases and J lost 7 bases. The chain's CDR3 is CASSSFLSGRAGNEQFF. DNA of the CDR3: TGTGCCAGCAGTTCCTTTCTTAGCGGGAGGGCGGGGAATGAGCAGTTCTTC.

This chain uses TRBV7-8 with TRBJ2-7; D remains ambiguous. This CDR3 has 14 amino acids. V dropped 2 bases and J dropped 5 bases, with 13 bases sitting between them. From germline, CDR1 is SGHVS and CDR2 FQNEAQ. The CDR3 DNA is TGTGCCAGCAGCTTATGGCGGATTGTCAACGAGCAGTACTTC. Translated: CASSLWRIVNEQYF.

This chain uses TRBV7-9 with TRBJ1-5, with 7 bases aligning to TRBD1. Germline CDR1 is SEHNR and CDR2 is FQNEAQ (reference sequence). The length of the CDR3 is 18 residues. The ends lost 5 bases at V and 4 bases at J; junction bases unmatched: 17. The CDR3 coding sequence is TGTGCCAGCAGCCCTCCCCTAATTAAGGGGGCGATTAATCAGCCCCAGCATTTT. Encoded protein: CASSPPLIKGAINQPQHF. The variable domain in full, with the rest retrieved from reference TRBV7-9 and TRBJ1-5, is DTGVSQNPRHKITKRGQNVTFRCDPISEHNRLYWYRQTLGQGPEFLTYFQNEAQLEKSRLLSDRFSAERPKGSFSTLEIQRTEQGDSAMYLCASSPPLIKGAINQPQHFGDGTRLSIL.

This chain joins TRBV3-1 (or the pseudogene TRBV3-2) and TRBJ1-5; D not certain. CDR3 length: 13 residues. With 1 base removed from V and 6 bases from J, the gap between germline ends came to 7 bases. Germline V CDR1 and CDR2: LGHDT, YNNKEL (reference sequence). The CDR3 here is CASSQALSQPQHF. For the CDR3, the DNA is TGTGCCAGCAGCCAAGCGTTGAGTCAGCCCCAGCATTTT.

A note on this clone: The junction differs from germline at one of its ends, possibly a read error. The rearrangement uses TRBV6-6 and TRBJ1-4, with 10 bases lining up with TRBD1. CDR1 and CDR2 from the germline V gene are MNHNY and SVGAGI (reference sequence). The length of the CDR3 is 14 residues. This chain's CDR3 is CASSYSDPGQGFFF. The CDR3 DNA reads as TGTGCCAGCAGTTACTCGGATCCGGGACAGGGGTTTTTCTTT.

This clone occurred a few times. This chain links TRBV28 with TRBJ2-3; D may be TRBD2 (6 bases). The CDR3 covers 13 residues. Trimming removed 6 bases at V and 2 bases at J, with 9 bases between. Germline lookup yields CDR1 MDHEN and CDR2 SYDVKM. The CDR3 loop is CASSRTTTDTQYF. The CDR3 DNA reads as TGTGCCAGCAGCCGGACTACCACAGATACGCAGTATTTT.

The chain links TRBV7-9 to TRBJ2-1, with D possibly matching TRBD2 (5 bases). The CDR3 runs to 12 residues. Trimming took 5 bases from V and 8 from J, leaving 10 bases between them. Germline V gene lookup returns CDR1 SEHNR and CDR2 FQNEAQ (reference sequence). The CDR3 region has the DNA TGTGCCAGCAGCCACGAGGGCGATGAGCAGTTCTTC. Amino acids: CASSHEGDEQFF.

The chain uses TRBV11-3 and TRBJ2-1, with D tentatively TRBD1 (6 bases). This CDR3 contains 15 residues. Germline CDR1 is SGHNT and CDR2 is YENEEA. V was cut by 0 bases and J by 3 bases, with 9 bases left in between. CDR3 residues: CASSLDEGGYNEQFF. CDR3 sequence (DNA): TGTGCCAGCAGCTTAGATGAAGGGGGCTACAATGAGCAGTTCTTC.

The V and J genes are TRBV7-9 and TRBJ1-1; possible D gene TRBD1, 5 bases. Germline V gene sequence: CDR1 SEHNR, CDR2 FQNEAQ (reference sequence). The germline V and J ends were trimmed by 2 bases and 6 bases, with 10 bases remaining between them. CDR3 length equals 13 residues. The CDR3 DNA is TGTGCCAGCAGCTTAAGCGACAGCCCTGAAGCTTTCTTT. It codes for CASSLSDSPEAFF.

The chain links TRBV10-2 to TRBJ2-3, with TRBD2 as a possible D gene (5 bases). The CDR3 sequence is 15 residues long. CDR1 is WSHSY and CDR2 is SAAADI in the germline V gene. V was clipped by 0 bases and J by 3 bases, with 10 bases between them. CDR3 sequence (DNA): TGCGCCAGCAGTGAGTCTAGGTTAGCGACAGATACGCAGTATTTT. As protein: CASSESRLATDTQYF.

The rearrangement uses TRBV6-5 and TRBJ1-2, with a weak D call TRBD1 (6 bases). The CDR3 has 14 residues. Germline CDR1 is MNHEY and CDR2 is SVGAGI. V gave up 8 bases and J gave up 4 bases, with 17 bases separating them. CDR3 coding DNA: TGTGCCAGCGGTTTCTCAGGGGTGGGCTATGGCTACACCTTC. It codes for CASGFSGVGYGYTF.

The chain has TRBV23-1 and TRBJ1-2; no clear D. Being an ORF, TRBV23-1 has a function that is uncertain. V shed 1 base and J shed 6 bases, with 15 bases lying between them. The CDR3 runs 15 residues. The CDR3 is CASSQFRDRVDGYTF. In DNA, the CDR3 is TGCGCCAGCAGTCAATTTCGGGATCGGGTCGATGGCTACACCTTC.

This clone was detected only once. The V gene is TRBV19, the J gene TRBJ1-2, with 8 bases matching TRBD1. Germline V CDR1 and CDR2: LNHDA, SQIVND (reference sequence). The V gene end was trimmed by 7 bases and the J gene end by 8 bases; junction bases not matched to a gene: 3. CDR3 length equals 11 residues. CDR3: CASNTGGGYTF. DNA of the CDR3: TGTGCCAGTAACACAGGGGGAGGCTACACCTTC.

The chain employs TRBV12-3 or TRBV12-4 and TRBJ2-1, with D perhaps matching TRBD2 (5 bases). Trimming cost V 5 bases and J 12 bases, with 14 bases left between them. CDR3 size: 12 residues. The CDR3 DNA is TGTGCCAGCAGTATGGCGGGTGCCGGGCAGTTCTTC. Residues: CASSMAGAGQFF.

The J gene is TRBJ1-5, the V gene TRBV25-1; 7 nucleotides agree with TRBD1. The V segment lost 1 base and the J segment 0 bases; nucleotides outside the gene matches: 0. Per the germline V gene, CDR1 is MGHDK and CDR2 is SYGVNS. The CDR3 has 15 amino acids. The CDR3 spells CASSESGGSNQPQHF. CDR3 DNA: TGTGCCAGCAGTGAATCAGGGGGTAGCAATCAGCCCCAGCATTTT. Full variable domain (remainder filled in from reference TRBV25-1 and TRBJ1-5): EADIYQTPRYLVIGTGKKITLECSQTMGHDKMYWYQQDPGMELHLIHYSYGVNSTEKGDLSSESTVSRIRTEHFPLTLESARPSHTSQYLCASSESGGSNQPQHFGDGTRLSIL.

This clone was detected only once. The chain carries TRBV27 and TRBJ2-7; 13 bases fit TRBD2. CDR3 length: 16 amino acids. With V trimmed by 1 base and J by 5 bases, 5 bases remained unmatched. CDR1 is MNHEY and CDR2 is SMNVEV in the germline V gene (reference sequence). The CDR3 DNA reads as TGTGCCAGCAGTTTATGGGGGACTAGCGGGGCGAACGAGCAGTACTTC. It specifies CASSLWGTSGANEQYF.

The chain has TRBV18 and TRBJ1-1; D gene unclear. Germline CDR1 KGHSH, CDR2 LQKENI. V was pared by 1 base and J by 0 bases, with 6 bases between. This CDR3 has 14 amino acids. CDR3: CASSPLEMNTEAFF. CDR3 nucleotides: TGTGCCAGCTCACCACTAGAGATGAACACTGAAGCTTTCTTT. The whole variable domain, remainder taken from reference TRBV18 and TRBJ1-1, is NAGVMQNPRHLVRRRGQEARLRCSPMKGHSHVYWYRQLPEEGLKFMVYLQKENIIDESGMPKERFSAEFPKEGPSILRIQQVVRGDSAAYFCASSPLEMNTEAFFGQGTRLTVV.

The V call is TRBV3-1 (or the pseudogene TRBV3-2), the J call TRBJ2-3; D not certain. Trimming shortened V by 0 bases and J by 0 bases, and 22 bases separated the two germline ends. Looked up from germline, CDR1 is LGHDT and CDR2 is YNNKEL (reference sequence). This CDR3 has 20 residues. CDR3 in DNA: TGTGCCAGCAGCCAAGACCCATATCCTCCCCAGGCCTCTAGCACAGATACGCAGTATTTT. Its translation: CASSQDPYPPQASSTDTQYF.

The chain links TRBV9 to TRBJ2-7; D uncertain. CDR3 length: 14 residues. CDR1 is SGDLS, CDR2 YYNGEE, per germline. Trimming left V 2 bases short and J 2 bases short, with 11 bases between. The CDR3 coding sequence is TGTGCCAGCAGCGTGGGCACAGTACCCTACGAGCAGTACTTC. Translated: CASSVGTVPYEQYF. Combining the CDR3 with reference TRBV9 and TRBJ2-7 gives the whole variable domain DSGVTQTPKHLITATGQRVTLRCSPRSGDLSVYWYQQSLDQGLQFLIQYYNGEERAKGNILERFSAQQFPDLHSELNLSSLELGDSALYFCASSVGTVPYEQYFGPGTRLTVT.

J is TRBJ2-7 and V is TRBV6-1; 7 positions match TRBD1. Looked up from germline, CDR1 is MNHNS and CDR2 is SASEGT. The junction had 3 bases not matched to a gene; V was cut back by 1 base and J by 3 bases. The CDR3 covers 14 residues. CDR3 region: CASSEDRGFYEQYF. CDR3 nucleotides: TGTGCCAGCAGTGAAGACAGGGGTTTCTACGAGCAGTACTTC.

This chain links TRBV5-8 with TRBJ2-3; 9 positions match TRBD1. The CDR3 extends over 15 amino acids. The trim removed 3 bases at V and 3 bases at J, leaving 5 bases unmatched. Per the germline V gene, CDR1 is SGHTS and CDR2 is YDEGEE. For the CDR3, the DNA is TGTGCCAGCAGCTCATCGGGACAGGGTACAGATACGCAGTATTTT. It codes for CASSSSGQGTDTQYF.

CDR3 DNA: TGTGCCTGGAGCTTAACTACTCGACTAGCGGTGTACTTC. It translates to CAWSLTTRLAVYF. This chain joins TRBV30 and TRBJ2-7, with TRBD2 identical over 9 bases. The germline V gene has CDR1 GTSNPN and CDR2 SVGIG (reference sequence). CDR3 length: 13 amino acids. V trimming: 3 bases; J trimming: 12 bases; junction bases outside the gene matches: 12.

This chain uses TRBV28 with TRBJ2-5; TRBD2 aligns across 7 bases. This CDR3 has 17 amino acids. V was pared by 7 bases and J by 4 bases, with 18 bases of the junction left unmatched. Per the germline V gene, CDR1 is MDHEN and CDR2 is SYDVKM. CDR3 in DNA: TGTGCCAGCACACCCCCGGGATTGAGCGGGGTGGGAGAGACCCAGTACTTC. It yields the protein CASTPPGLSGVGETQYF.